Listed here is a single TCR beta chain. There are 15 residues in the CDR3. The J segment lost 7 bases and the V segment lost 6 bases, leaving 14 bases of the junction unmatched. The germline CDR1 and CDR2 sequences are MGHRA and YSYEKL. This sample was included in a study of blood T cells in healthy people across ages. Caucasian, healthy and from Russia, the donors were aged between about 6 and 90. With a J-beta primer mix and a sample-barcoded 5' primer, a second PCR ran 7 to 11 cycles. TCRdb fed the 5' RACE reads into MiXCR, producing one record per CDR3 protein. Counted here are 1.5 million or so distinct CDR3 sequences, around 40% occurring once; the ten biggest clones make up about 3.8%.

Material: blood. This sequence joins TRBV4-1 and TRBJ1-1; 7 bases agree with TRBD1. The sequence was collected from a woman between 18 and 30 years old in good health. Here the CDR3 reads CASSEMEGAPNEAFF. The CDR3 DNA reads as TGCGCCAGCAGTGAAATGGAGGGGGCACCCAATGAAGCTTTCTTT.